These 32 T cell receptor beta chains were all obtained from the same sample, sequenced in a study of glioma-infiltrating T cells after dendritic cell vaccination. The method was immunoSEQ multiplex PCR; TCRdb's version includes in-frame clones alone and lacks a portion of them. The sample records tens of thousands of clones, around 85% being singletons. Time point of the sample: after dendritic cell vaccination, including at tumor progression/relapse. Here the sequenced sample was blood, taken after dendritic cell vaccination. The receptors shown here come from a human donor with glioblastoma.

V is TRBV5-5 and J is TRBJ1-6, with TRBD1 as a possible D gene (5 bases). V was pared by 0 bases and J by 0 bases, with 13 bases between. The CDR3 extends over 18 amino acids. CDR1 and CDR2 from the germline V gene are SGHKS and YYEKEE (reference sequence). CDR3 residues: CASSLVWDSSSYNSPLHF. CDR3 nucleotide sequence: TGTGCCAGCAGCTTGGTTTGGGACTCAAGCTCCTATAATTCACCCCTCCACTTT.

The chain has TRBV5-1 and TRBJ2-7; TRBD1 matches at 10 bases. Trimming cost V 3 bases and J 2 bases; bases outside gene matches: 5. This CDR3 region has 15 residues. CDR1 SGHRS and CDR2 YFSETQ come from the germline V gene. The CDR3 protein is CASSYGQGGTYEQYF. The CDR3 nucleotides read TGCGCCAGCAGCTACGGACAGGGGGGGACCTACGAGCAGTACTTC.

The chain is built from TRBV9 and TRBJ2-5, with 7 bases aligning to TRBD1. V dropped 3 bases and J dropped 4; count of bases not matched to a gene: 9. This CDR3 contains 15 residues. The germline V gene has CDR1 SGDLS and CDR2 YYNGEE. The CDR3 nucleotides read TGTGCCAGCAGCGCCCCCGGGACAGTAGGAGAGACCCAGTACTTC. Protein product: CASSAPGTVGETQYF.

In DNA form, the CDR3 reads TGTGCCAGCAGTGAATGGGACAGGGCGGGATCCACCGGGGAGCTGTTTTTT. This gives the protein CASSEWDRAGSTGELFF. This sequence joins TRBV25-1 and TRBJ2-2; 9 positions match TRBD1. The V segment lost 1 base and the J segment 4 bases; nucleotides outside the gene matches: 7. The CDR3 spans 17 residues. Germline V gene data show CDR1 as MGHDK and CDR2 as SYGVNS. Complete variable domain (other parts from reference TRBV25-1 and TRBJ2-2): EADIYQTPRYLVIGTGKKITLECSQTMGHDKMYWYQQDPGMELHLIHYSYGVNSTEKGDLSSESTVSRIRTEHFPLTLESARPSHTSQYLCASSEWDRAGSTGELFFGEGSRLTVL.

The genes are TRBV6-1 and TRBJ2-6; D unresolved. Germline-derived CDR1 and CDR2 are MNHNS and SASEGT. CDR3 length: 16 residues. V lost 2 bases and J lost 4, with 12 bases in between. CDR3 sequence reads: CASSEISGSGANVLTF. The CDR3 region has the DNA TGTGCCAGCAGTGAAATCTCCGGGTCCGGGGCCAACGTCCTGACTTTC.

This clone has a handful of counts. V usage is TRBV27 and J usage is TRBJ2-1, with TRBD2 matching 8 bases. Germline CDR1 is MNHEY and CDR2 is SMNVEV (reference sequence). V shed 4 bases, J shed 6 bases, and the junction held 8 bases outside the gene matches. CDR3 length equals 15 residues. As DNA, the CDR3 is TGTGCCAGCAGTTGGGGGACTAGTGGAGGCAATGAGCAGTTCTTC. Translation: CASSWGTSGGNEQFF.

The rearrangement joins TRBV6-1 to TRBJ2-4; 8 nucleotides line up with TRBD1. V lost 7 bases and J lost 5; bases outside the gene matches: 7. The CDR3 has 14 residues. The germline CDR1 and CDR2 sequences are MNHNS and SASEGT. The CDR3 DNA is TGTGCCAGCATCACAGGGGGTCGGGAAAACATTCAGTACTTC. This encodes CASITGGRENIQYF.

V usage is TRBV11-2 and J usage is TRBJ2-7; 9 nucleotides match TRBD1. Germline V gene lookup returns CDR1 SGHAT and CDR2 FQNNGV. This CDR3 spans 12 amino acids. J gave up 7 bases and V 5 bases, and 3 bases lay outside the gene matches. The CDR3 region is CASSPGQGEQYF. The CDR3 DNA sequence: TGTGCCAGCAGCCCAGGACAGGGGGAGCAGTACTTC.

In this sample, this clone turned up a few times. V usage is TRBV28 and J usage is TRBJ2-7; 7 bases are shared with TRBD2. The CDR3 runs to 15 residues. With V trimmed by 7 bases and J by 3 bases, 12 bases remained unmatched. Germline assignment: CDR1 MDHEN and CDR2 SYDVKM. This CDR3 reads CASTPSGNMYYEQYF. The CDR3 DNA reads TGTGCCAGCACCCCAAGCGGGAATATGTACTACGAGCAGTACTTC.

With regard to this clone: Distinct nucleotide sequences in the sample also encode this CDR3. The chain is built from TRBV5-1 and TRBJ1-5; 7 bases agree with TRBD1. The CDR3 covers 15 residues. The V gene's germline CDR1 is SGHRS and CDR2 YFSETQ. Unmatched junction bases numbered 3, after V lost 2 bases and J lost 1 base. As DNA, the CDR3 is TGCGCCAGCAGCTTAGGGACAGAGAGCAATCAGCCCCAGCATTTT. This codes for CASSLGTESNQPQHF.

The chain links TRBV5-5 to TRBJ2-7; TRBD1 aligns across 8 bases. Germline V lookup: CDR1 SGHKS, CDR2 YYEKEE (reference sequence). The CDR3 extends over 15 amino acids. V dropped 5 bases and J dropped 0; count of bases not matched to a gene: 7. CDR3 nucleotides: TGTGCCAGCAGTTCGTACAGGGGGAGCTCCTACGAGCAGTACTTC. It translates to CASSSYRGSSYEQYF.

The chain couples TRBV19 to TRBJ2-4; D is unclear. V was shortened by 6 bases and J by 0 bases, with 6 bases between the two germline ends. Germline V gene lookup returns CDR1 LNHDA and CDR2 SQIVND (reference sequence). CDR3 size: 13 residues. The CDR3 reads CASRQIAKNIQYF. The CDR3, as DNA: TGTGCCAGTAGACAAATAGCCAAAAACATTCAGTACTTC. The entire variable domain, with the rest obtained from reference TRBV19 and TRBJ2-4, is as follows: DGGITQSPKYLFRKEGQNVTLSCEQNLNHDAMYWYRQDPGQGLRLIYYSQIVNDFQKGDIAEGYSVSREKKESFPLTVTSAQKNPTAFYLCASRQIAKNIQYFGAGTRLSVL.

The J gene is TRBJ1-5, the V gene TRBV7-8; TRBD1 agrees at 7 bases. Germline CDR1 SGHVS, CDR2 FQNEAQ. Trimming cost V 5 bases and J 2 bases; bases outside gene matches: 6. The CDR3 covers 15 residues. CDR3 loop: CASSTGTAGNQPQHF. CDR3 nucleotide sequence: TGTGCCAGCAGCACCGGGACAGCCGGCAATCAGCCCCAGCATTTT.

This chain connects TRBV11-2 to TRBJ2-5; D call uncertain. CDR1 SGHAT and CDR2 FQNNGV come from the germline V gene. V gave up 3 bases and J gave up 4 bases, with 3 bases separating them. The CDR3 length is 11 residues. CDR3 nucleotides: TGTGCCAGCAGCTTCGTAGAGACCCAGTACTTC. It codes for CASSFVETQYF.

V and J are TRBV13 and TRBJ1-1; the D is unclear. Trimming stripped 2 bases from V and 9 bases from J, with 16 bases between. The germline V gene encodes CDR1 PRHDT and CDR2 FYEKMQ (reference sequence). The CDR3 runs to 14 residues. CDR3: CASSLKLQAGKAFF. In DNA, the CDR3 is TGTGCCAGCAGCTTAAAATTGCAGGCGGGGAAAGCTTTCTTT.

The rearrangement links TRBV6-5 to TRBJ2-2, with D perhaps TRBD2 (5 bases). CDR3 length: 14 amino acids. Trimming cost V 2 bases and J 7 bases, with 11 bases left between them. Germline V gives CDR1 MNHEY, CDR2 SVGAGI. CDR3 nucleotide sequence: TGTGCCAGCAGTTACGACGGGGTTGGCGGGGAGCTGTTTTTT. Translation gives CASSYDGVGGELFF.

The CDR3 here is CASSLTPRSQETQYF. CDR3 coding DNA: TGTGCCAGCAGCTTAACGCCTCGGAGTCAAGAGACCCAGTACTTC. V gene TRBV7-3 combines with J gene TRBJ2-5; the D is unclear. The CDR3 sequence is 15 residues long. CDR1 is SGHTA, CDR2 FQGTGA, per germline. The V and J ends lost 0 bases and 2 bases respectively, with 10 bases between them.

The rearrangement joins TRBV2 to TRBJ1-5; 8 bases align to TRBD1. Trimming at V came to 6 bases and at J to 1 base, leaving 8 bases not matched to a gene. The CDR3 spans 16 residues. Germline V lookup: CDR1 SNHLY, CDR2 FYNNEI. CDR3 DNA: TGTGCCAGCAGCATCTTTGGGACAGGAAGCAATCAGCCCCAGCATTTT. Translation gives CASSIFGTGSNQPQHF.

V usage is TRBV5-1 and J usage is TRBJ2-2; tentatively, D is TRBD1 (6 bases). CDR1 is SGHRS and CDR2 is YFSETQ in the germline V gene. The CDR3 has 15 residues. Between the trimmed V and J ends, which lost 4 bases and 1 base, there was a span of 11 bases. CDR3 DNA: TGCGCCAGCAGCCCAGGGGCCTTGAACACCGGGGAGCTGTTTTTT. This codes for CASSPGALNTGELFF.

This chain links TRBV4-1 with TRBJ1-1, with D uncertain. The CDR3 covers 13 residues. Trimming shortened V by 1 base and J by 8 bases, and 11 bases separated the two germline ends. From germline, CDR1 is MGHRA and CDR2 YSYEKL. The CDR3 region has the DNA TGCGCCAGCAGCCAAGTAGGCCTAGACGAAGCTTTCTTT. This sequence encodes CASSQVGLDEAFF.

The chain couples TRBV4-1 to TRBJ2-7; TRBD1 aligns across 10 bases. Looked up from germline, CDR1 is MGHRA and CDR2 is YSYEKL. The V and J ends lost 4 bases and 4 bases, in that order; junction bases with no gene match: 1. The CDR3 is made up of 13 amino acids. The CDR3 reads CASSPDRGYEQYF. CDR3 nucleotides: TGCGCCAGCAGCCCGGACAGGGGGTACGAGCAGTACTTC.

V is TRBV7-3 and J is TRBJ2-3; TRBD2 aligns across 11 bases. The V gene end was trimmed by 4 bases and the J gene end by 2 bases; junction bases not matched to a gene: 2. The CDR3 is made up of 15 amino acids. CDR1 and CDR2 (germline): SGHTA, FQGTGA. CDR3 sequence: CASSSLAGVTDTQYF. The CDR3 region has the DNA TGTGCCAGCAGCTCACTAGCGGGAGTCACAGATACGCAGTATTTT. The whole variable domain, remainder taken from reference TRBV7-3 and TRBJ2-3, is GAGVSQTPSNKVTEKGKYVELRCDPISGHTALYWYRQSLGQGPEFLIYFQGTGAADDSGLPNDRFFAVRPEGSVSTLKIQRTERGDSAVYLCASSSLAGVTDTQYFGPGTRLTVL.

The chain links TRBV11-2 to TRBJ2-7; D is perhaps TRBD1 (6 bases). V lost 3 bases and J lost 5, with 17 bases in between. The CDR3 runs 15 residues. Germline assignment: CDR1 SGHAT and CDR2 FQNNGV. CDR3 DNA sequence: TGTGCCAGCAGCTTCCTCGACAGGTTCAGGGACGAGCAGTACTTC. This translates into CASSFLDRFRDEQYF.

This clone appeared a single time. The chain is built from TRBV6-1 and TRBJ1-2; D might be TRBD1 (5 bases). With 8 bases removed from V and 4 bases from J, the gap between germline ends came to 20 bases. Per the germline V gene, CDR1 is MNHNS and CDR2 is SASEGT. CDR3 length: 15 residues. The CDR3 DNA reads as TGTGCCAGCCTCCTCCCCCAGGGCGCGGTCTATGGCTACACCTTC. This sequence encodes CASLLPQGAVYGYTF.

This chain uses TRBV7-9 with TRBJ2-7; 9 bases map to TRBD1. The J segment lost 0 bases and the V segment lost 10 bases, leaving 10 bases of the junction unmatched. This CDR3 is 15 amino acids long. The V gene's germline CDR1 is SEHNR and CDR2 FQNEAQ (reference sequence). CDR3 sequence (DNA): TGTGCCACCGAAGGGGGGACAGGGAACTCCTACGAGCAGTACTTC. Translation: CATEGGTGNSYEQYF.

CDR3 region: CASRLAPDRGTYNEQFF. The CDR3 nucleotides are TGTGCAAGTCGCTTAGCGCCGGACAGGGGTACCTACAATGAGCAGTTCTTC. The V gene is TRBV12-2, the J gene TRBJ2-1; the DNA was not compared with TRBD1, the D call given in the table. TRBV12-2 has pseudogene status. This CDR3 contains 17 residues.

The chain couples TRBV5-1 to TRBJ2-1; 9 nucleotides agree with TRBD1. Germline V gene data show CDR1 as SGHRS and CDR2 as YFSETQ. Trimming cost V 1 base and J 6 bases; bases outside gene matches: 11. This CDR3 region has 17 residues. CDR3 sequence reads: CASSLMTGGIFTNEQFF. The CDR3 bases are TGCGCCAGCAGCTTGATGACAGGGGGAATTTTCACCAATGAGCAGTTCTTC.

The chain employs TRBV7-3 and TRBJ2-5, with 15 bases identical to TRBD2. The CDR3 contains 16 residues. Per the germline V gene, CDR1 is SGHTA and CDR2 is FQGTGA. The V and J ends lost 0 bases and 5 bases, in that order; junction bases with no gene match: 1. The CDR3 DNA reads as TGTGCCAGCAGCTTAACCGGGACTAGCGGGGGGGAGACCCAGTACTTC. Translating it yields CASSLTGTSGGETQYF.

The V and J genes are TRBV19 and TRBJ1-2, with D possibly TRBD1 on 6 matching bases. Trimming shortened V by 6 bases and J by 1 base, and 9 bases separated the two germline ends. Germline V lookup: CDR1 LNHDA, CDR2 SQIVND (reference sequence). This CDR3 contains 13 residues. Here the CDR3 DNA reads TGTGCCAGTAGCGGACAGATTAACTATGGCTACACCTTC. Protein: CASSGQINYGYTF.

CDR3 amino acids: CASSLGPSSYEQYF. Here the CDR3 DNA reads TGTGCCAGCAGCTTAGGTCCGAGCTCCTACGAGCAGTACTTC. This rearrangement joins TRBV13 to TRBJ2-7; D is uncertain. Germline loops: CDR1 PRHDT, CDR2 FYEKMQ (reference sequence). Between the trimmed V and J ends, which lost 0 bases and 0 bases, there was a span of 6 bases. The CDR3 loop spans 14 amino acids.

This clone was seen a handful of times. The V and J genes are TRBV6-6 and TRBJ2-7, with 9 positions matching TRBD1. The germline V gene has CDR1 MNHNY and CDR2 SVGAGI (reference sequence). The CDR3 runs to 15 residues. J lost 6 bases, V lost 6 bases, and 12 bases had no gene match. CDR3 sequence (DNA): TGTGCCAGCAGCACCCTACAGGGGGCAAGGTCCGAGCAGTACTTC. It encodes CASSTLQGARSEQYF.

V is TRBV5-4 and J is TRBJ2-3, with D maybe TRBD2 (5 bases). The CDR3 is made up of 12 amino acids. Germline CDR1 reads SGHNT; CDR2 reads YYREEE (reference sequence). The germline V and J ends were trimmed by 0 bases and 10 bases, with 9 bases remaining between them. The CDR3 DNA reads as TGTGCCAGCAGCTTGGGGGCTAGCCCGCAGTATTTT. This encodes CASSLGASPQYF.